By share of the sample, the clone carrying this T cell receptor (beta chain) is medium-sized. Its specificity is unknown. The CDR3 extends over 12 amino acids. CDR1 SGDLS and CDR2 YYNGEE come from the germline V gene. Trimming removed 5 bases from V and 13 bases from J; junction bases left unmatched: 11. TCRdb processed the 5' RACE reads anew with MiXCR; each CDR3 protein has one entry. The sample contains 25,000 to 40,000 distinct CDR3 sequences, around 22% of which appear only once. Findings and caveats of the study: The larger cohort examined one V-J beta rearrangement, not whole repertoires. Tumor Tregs overlapped most with tumor, then blood, naive CD4+ cells.

This chain connects TRBV9 to TRBJ1-1; 7 bases line up with TRBD1. Sequencing input: memory CD4+ T cells sorted from blood. The subset here: memory CD4+ T cells, CD4+CD45RO+CD25-. The TCR was taken from a female donor with breast cancer. The CDR3 DNA sequence: TGTGCCAGCAGTGATACGGGACAGTACGTTTTCTTT. Protein product: CASSDTGQYVFF.